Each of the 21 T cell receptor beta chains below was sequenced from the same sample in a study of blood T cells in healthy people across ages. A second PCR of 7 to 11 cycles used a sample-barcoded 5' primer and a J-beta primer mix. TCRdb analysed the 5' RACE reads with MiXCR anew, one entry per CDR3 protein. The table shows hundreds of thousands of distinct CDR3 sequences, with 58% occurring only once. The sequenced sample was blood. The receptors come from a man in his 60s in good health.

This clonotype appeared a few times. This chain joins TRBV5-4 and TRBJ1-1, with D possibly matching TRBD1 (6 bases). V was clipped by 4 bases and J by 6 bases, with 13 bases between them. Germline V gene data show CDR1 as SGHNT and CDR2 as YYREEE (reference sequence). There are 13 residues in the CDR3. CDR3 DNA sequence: TGTGCCAGCAGCCAACAGGGTGGCGCTGAAGCTTTCTTT. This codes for CASSQQGGAEAFF.

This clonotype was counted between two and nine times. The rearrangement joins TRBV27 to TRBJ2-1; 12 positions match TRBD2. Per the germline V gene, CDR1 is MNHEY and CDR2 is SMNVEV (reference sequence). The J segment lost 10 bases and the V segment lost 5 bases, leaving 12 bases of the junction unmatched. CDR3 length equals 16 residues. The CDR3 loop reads CASSPLRTSGVDEQFF. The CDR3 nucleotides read TGTGCCAGCAGTCCACTTAGGACTAGCGGGGTGGACGAGCAGTTCTTC.

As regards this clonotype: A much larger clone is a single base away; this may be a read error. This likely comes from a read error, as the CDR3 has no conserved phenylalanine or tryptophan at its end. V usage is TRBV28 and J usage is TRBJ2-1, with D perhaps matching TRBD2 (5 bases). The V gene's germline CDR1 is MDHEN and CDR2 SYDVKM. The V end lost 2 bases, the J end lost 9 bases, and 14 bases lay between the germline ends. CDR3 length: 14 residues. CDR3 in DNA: TGTGCCAGCAGTTTAGGGCGCACGCGGGCTGAGCAGTTCTCC. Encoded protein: CASSLGRTRAEQFS.

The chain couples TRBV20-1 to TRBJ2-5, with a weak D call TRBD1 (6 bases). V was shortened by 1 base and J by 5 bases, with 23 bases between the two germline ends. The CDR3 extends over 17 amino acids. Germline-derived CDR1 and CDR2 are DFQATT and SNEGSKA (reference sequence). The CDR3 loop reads CSARGVIIYRVGETQYF. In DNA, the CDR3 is TGCAGTGCTAGAGGCGTTATTATTTACAGGGTTGGGGAGACCCAGTACTTC.

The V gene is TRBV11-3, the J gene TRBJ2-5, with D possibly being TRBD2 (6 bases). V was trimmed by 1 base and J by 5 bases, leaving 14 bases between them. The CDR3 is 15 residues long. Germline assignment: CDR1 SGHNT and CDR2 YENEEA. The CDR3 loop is CASSLGGTAPETQYF. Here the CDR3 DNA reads TGTGCCAGCAGCTTAGGCGGGACGGCACCCGAGACCCAGTACTTC.

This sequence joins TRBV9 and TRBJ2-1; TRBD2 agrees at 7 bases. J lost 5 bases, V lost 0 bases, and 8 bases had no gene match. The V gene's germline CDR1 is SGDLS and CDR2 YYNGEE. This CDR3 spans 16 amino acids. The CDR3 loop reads CASSVAGGGGNNEQFF. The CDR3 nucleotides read TGTGCCAGCAGCGTAGCTGGTGGGGGGGGTAACAATGAGCAGTTCTTC. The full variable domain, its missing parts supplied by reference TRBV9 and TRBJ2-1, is DSGVTQTPKHLITATGQRVTLRCSPRSGDLSVYWYQQSLDQGLQFLIQYYNGEERAKGNILERFSAQQFPDLHSELNLSSLELGDSALYFCASSVAGGGGNNEQFFGPGTRLTVL.

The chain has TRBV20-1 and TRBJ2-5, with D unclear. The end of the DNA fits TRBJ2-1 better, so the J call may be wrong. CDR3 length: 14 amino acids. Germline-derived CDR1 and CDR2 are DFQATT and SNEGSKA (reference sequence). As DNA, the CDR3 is TGCAGTGCCCTTTTTCCACCGGCTCAAGAGACCCAGTTCTTC. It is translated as CSALFPPAQETQFF.

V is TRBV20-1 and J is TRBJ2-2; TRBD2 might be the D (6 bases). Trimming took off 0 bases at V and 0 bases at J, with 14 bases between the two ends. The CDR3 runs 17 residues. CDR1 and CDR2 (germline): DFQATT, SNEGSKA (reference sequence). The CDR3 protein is CSARDSGDATNTGELFF. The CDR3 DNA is TGCAGTGCTAGAGATTCGGGGGACGCTACGAACACCGGGGAGCTGTTTTTT.

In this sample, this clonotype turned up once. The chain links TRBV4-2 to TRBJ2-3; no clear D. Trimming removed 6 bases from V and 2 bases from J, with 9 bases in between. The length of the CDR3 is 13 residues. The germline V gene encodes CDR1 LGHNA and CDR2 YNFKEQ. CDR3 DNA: TGTGCCAGCAGGTCGGACGACACAGATACGCAGTATTTT. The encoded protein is CASRSDDTDTQYF.

CDR3 DNA: TGTGCCAGCAGTTCCGGGACTAGCGGGGGGTGGTCTCGGGATACGCAGTATTTT. Its protein product is CASSSGTSGGWSRDTQYF. The chain uses TRBV12-3 or TRBV12-4 and TRBJ2-3; 15 nucleotides line up with TRBD2. With 4 bases clipped from V and 6 bases from J, the junction kept 11 bases outside the gene matches. This CDR3 has 18 amino acids.

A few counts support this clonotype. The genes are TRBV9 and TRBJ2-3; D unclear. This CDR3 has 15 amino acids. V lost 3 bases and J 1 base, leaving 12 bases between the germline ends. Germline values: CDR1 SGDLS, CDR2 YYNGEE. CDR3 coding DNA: TGTGCCAGCAGCGCCCTGGCACGTGGCACAGATACGCAGTATTTT. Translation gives CASSALARGTDTQYF.

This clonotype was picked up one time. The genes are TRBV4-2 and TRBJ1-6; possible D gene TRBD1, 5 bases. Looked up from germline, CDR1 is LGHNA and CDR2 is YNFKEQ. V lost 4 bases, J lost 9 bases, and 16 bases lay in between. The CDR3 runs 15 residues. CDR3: CASSPPGRGGSPLHF. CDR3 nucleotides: TGTGCCAGCAGCCCCCCGGGACGTGGAGGTTCACCCCTCCACTTT.

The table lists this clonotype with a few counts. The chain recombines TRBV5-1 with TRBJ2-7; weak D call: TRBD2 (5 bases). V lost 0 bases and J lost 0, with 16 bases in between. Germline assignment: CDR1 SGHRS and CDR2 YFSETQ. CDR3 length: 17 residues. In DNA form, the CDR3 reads TGCGCCAGCAGCTTGGGGGTCGGGGTATCCCTCTCCTACGAGCAGTACTTC. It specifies CASSLGVGVSLSYEQYF.

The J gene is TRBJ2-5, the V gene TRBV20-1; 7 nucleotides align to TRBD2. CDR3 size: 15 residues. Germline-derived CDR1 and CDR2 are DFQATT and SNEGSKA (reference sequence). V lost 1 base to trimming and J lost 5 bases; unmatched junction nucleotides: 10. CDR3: CSARAPSAGVETQYF. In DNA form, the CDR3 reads TGCAGTGCTAGAGCCCCATCCGCGGGGGTGGAGACCCAGTACTTC.

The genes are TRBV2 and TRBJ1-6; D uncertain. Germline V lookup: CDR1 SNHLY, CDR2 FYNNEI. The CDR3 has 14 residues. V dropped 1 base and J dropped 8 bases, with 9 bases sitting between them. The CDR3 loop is CASSEERPDSPLHF. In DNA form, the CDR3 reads TGTGCCAGCAGTGAAGAACGCCCCGATTCACCCCTCCACTTT. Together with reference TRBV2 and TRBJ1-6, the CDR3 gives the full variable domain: EPEVTQTPSHQVTQMGQEVILRCVPISNHLYFYWYRQILGQKVEFLVSFYNNEISEKSEIFDDQFSVERPDGSNFTLKIRSTKLEDSAMYFCASSEERPDSPLHFGNGTRLTVT.

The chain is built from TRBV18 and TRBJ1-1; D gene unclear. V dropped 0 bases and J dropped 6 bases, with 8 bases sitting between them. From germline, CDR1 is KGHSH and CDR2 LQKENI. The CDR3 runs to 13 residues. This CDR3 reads CASSPPPGAEAFF. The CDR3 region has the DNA TGTGCCAGCTCACCACCGCCGGGCGCTGAAGCTTTCTTT.

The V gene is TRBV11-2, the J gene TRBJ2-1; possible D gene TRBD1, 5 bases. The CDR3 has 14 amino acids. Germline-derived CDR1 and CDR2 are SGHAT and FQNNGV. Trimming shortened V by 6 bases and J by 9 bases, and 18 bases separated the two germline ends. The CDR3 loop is CASSSRVARGEQFF. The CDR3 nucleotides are TGTGCCAGCAGTTCTAGGGTGGCAAGGGGTGAGCAGTTCTTC.

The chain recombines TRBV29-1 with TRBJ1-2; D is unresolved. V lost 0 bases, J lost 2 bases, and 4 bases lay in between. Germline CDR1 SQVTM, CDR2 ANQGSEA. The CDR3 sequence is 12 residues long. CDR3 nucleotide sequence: TGCAGCGTTGAAGATGTGAACTATGGCTACACCTTC. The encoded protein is CSVEDVNYGYTF.

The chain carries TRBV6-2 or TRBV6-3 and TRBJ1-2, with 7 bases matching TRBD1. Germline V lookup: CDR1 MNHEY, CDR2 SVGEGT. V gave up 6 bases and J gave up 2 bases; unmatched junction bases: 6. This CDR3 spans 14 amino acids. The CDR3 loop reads CASSPDRENYGYTF. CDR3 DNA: TGTGCCAGCAGCCCAGACAGGGAAAACTATGGCTACACCTTC.

In DNA, the CDR3 is TGCAGTGCTAGAGACGGACTAGCGGCCAAAAACATTCAGTACTTC. It is translated as CSARDGLAAKNIQYF. The chain couples TRBV20-1 to TRBJ2-4, with 9 bases matching TRBD2. The junction had 1 base not matched to a gene; V was cut back by 0 bases and J by 1 base. CDR3 length equals 15 residues. Germline values: CDR1 DFQATT, CDR2 SNEGSKA (reference sequence).

CDR3: CASSLLESYNEQFF. CDR3 DNA: TGTGCCAGCAGTTTACTGGAGTCCTACAATGAGCAGTTCTTC. The chain recombines TRBV12-3 or TRBV12-4 with TRBJ2-1; D not resolved. Trimming left V 2 bases short and J 1 base short, with 6 bases between. The CDR3 extends over 14 amino acids.